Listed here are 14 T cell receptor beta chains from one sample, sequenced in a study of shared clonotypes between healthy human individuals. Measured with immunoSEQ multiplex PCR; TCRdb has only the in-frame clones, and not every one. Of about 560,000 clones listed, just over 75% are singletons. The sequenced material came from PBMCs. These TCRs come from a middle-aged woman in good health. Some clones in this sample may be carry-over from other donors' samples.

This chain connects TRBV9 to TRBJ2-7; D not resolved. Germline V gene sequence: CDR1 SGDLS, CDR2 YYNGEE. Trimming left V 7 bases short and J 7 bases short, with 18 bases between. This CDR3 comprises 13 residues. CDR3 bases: TGTGCCAGCGCGGCCGAGATTTTGGGAGAGCAGTACTTC. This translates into CASAAEILGEQYF.

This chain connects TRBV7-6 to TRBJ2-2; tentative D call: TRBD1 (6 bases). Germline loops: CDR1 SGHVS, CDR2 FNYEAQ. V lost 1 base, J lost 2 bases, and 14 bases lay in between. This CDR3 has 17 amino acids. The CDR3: CASSLVGQGPNTGELFF. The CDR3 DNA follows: TGTGCCAGCAGCTTAGTTGGGCAGGGGCCCAACACCGGGGAGCTGTTTTTT.

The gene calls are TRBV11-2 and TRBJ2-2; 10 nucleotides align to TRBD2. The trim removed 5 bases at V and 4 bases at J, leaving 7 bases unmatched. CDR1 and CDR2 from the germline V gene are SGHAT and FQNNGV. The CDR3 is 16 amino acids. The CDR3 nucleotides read TGTGCCAGCAGCAGGATAGCGGGAGGTAGCACCGGGGAGCTGTTTTTT. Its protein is CASSRIAGGSTGELFF.

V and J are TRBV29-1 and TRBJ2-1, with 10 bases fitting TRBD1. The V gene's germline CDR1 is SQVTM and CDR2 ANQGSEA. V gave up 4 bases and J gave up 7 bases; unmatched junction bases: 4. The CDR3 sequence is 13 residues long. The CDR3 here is CSVGQGARNEQFF. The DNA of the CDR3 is TGCAGCGTTGGACAGGGGGCACGTAATGAGCAGTTCTTC.

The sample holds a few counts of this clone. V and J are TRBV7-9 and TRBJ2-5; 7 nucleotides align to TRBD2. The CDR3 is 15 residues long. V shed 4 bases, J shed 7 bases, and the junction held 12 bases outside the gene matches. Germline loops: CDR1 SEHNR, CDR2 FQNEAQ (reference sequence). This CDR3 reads CASSSAGEGHGTQYF. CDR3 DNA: TGTGCCAGCAGCTCCGCCGGGGAGGGTCATGGGACCCAGTACTTC.

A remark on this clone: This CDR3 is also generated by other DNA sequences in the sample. CDR3 protein: CASSPGTGAYEQYF. CDR3 coding DNA: TGTGCCAGCTCACCAGGGACAGGGGCCTACGAGCAGTACTTC. The rearrangement links TRBV18 to TRBJ2-7; 10 nucleotides align to TRBD1. V lost 2 bases and J lost 2; bases outside the gene matches: 0. The V gene's germline CDR1 is KGHSH and CDR2 LQKENI. The CDR3 length is 14 residues.

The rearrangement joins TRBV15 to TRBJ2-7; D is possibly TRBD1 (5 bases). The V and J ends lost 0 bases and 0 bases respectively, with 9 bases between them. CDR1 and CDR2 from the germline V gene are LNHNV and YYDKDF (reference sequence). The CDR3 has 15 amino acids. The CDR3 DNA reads TGTGCCACCAGCAGAGAGGACATGAGCTCCTACGAGCAGTACTTC. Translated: CATSREDMSSYEQYF.

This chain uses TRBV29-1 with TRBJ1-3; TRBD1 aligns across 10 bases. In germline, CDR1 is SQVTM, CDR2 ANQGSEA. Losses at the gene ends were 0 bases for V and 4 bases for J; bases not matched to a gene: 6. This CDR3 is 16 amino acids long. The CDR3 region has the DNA TGCAGCGTTGAAGATACCGGGACAGGGGAAGGAAACACCATATATTTT. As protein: CSVEDTGTGEGNTIYF. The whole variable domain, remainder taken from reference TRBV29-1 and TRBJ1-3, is SAVISQKPSRDICQRGTSLTIQCQVDSQVTMMFWYRQQPGQSLTLIATANQGSEATYESGFVIDKFPISRPNLTFSTLTVSNMSPEDSSIYLCSVEDTGTGEGNTIYFGEGSWLTVV.

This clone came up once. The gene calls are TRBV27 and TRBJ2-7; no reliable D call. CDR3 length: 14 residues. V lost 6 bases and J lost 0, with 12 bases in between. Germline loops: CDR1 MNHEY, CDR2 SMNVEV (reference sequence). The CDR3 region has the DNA TGTGCCAGCAGCAAGTACGCTCCCTCCTACGAGCAGTACTTC. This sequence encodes CASSKYAPSYEQYF.

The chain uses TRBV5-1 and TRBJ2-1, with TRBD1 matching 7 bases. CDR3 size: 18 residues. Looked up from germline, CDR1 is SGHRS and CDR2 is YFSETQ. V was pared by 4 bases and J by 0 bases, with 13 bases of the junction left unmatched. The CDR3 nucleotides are TGCGCCAGCAGCCAGAACAGGGGACCCCAACCCTCCTACAATGAGCAGTTCTTC. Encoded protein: CASSQNRGPQPSYNEQFF.

CDR3 DNA: TGTGCCAGTAGTCCGGGACCACCGAACACCGGGGAGCTGTTTTTT. Amino acid sequence: CASSPGPPNTGELFF. The chain has TRBV19 and TRBJ2-2; D might be TRBD1 or TRBD2, each matching 5 bases. The V end was cut by 5 bases, the J end by 0 bases, with 10 bases between. Germline V gives CDR1 LNHDA, CDR2 SQIVND (reference sequence). The CDR3 is made up of 15 amino acids.

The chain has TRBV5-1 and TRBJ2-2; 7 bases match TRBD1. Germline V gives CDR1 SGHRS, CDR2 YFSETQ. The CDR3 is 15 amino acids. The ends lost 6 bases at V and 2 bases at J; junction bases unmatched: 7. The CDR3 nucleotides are TGCGCCAGCACTCTAGGGGGCGCAAACACCGGGGAGCTGTTTTTT. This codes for CASTLGGANTGELFF. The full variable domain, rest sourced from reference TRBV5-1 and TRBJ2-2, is KAGVTQTPRYLIKTRGQQVTLSCSPISGHRSVSWYQQTPGQGLQFLFEYFSETQRNKGNFPGRFSGRQFSNSRSEMNVSTLELGDSALYLCASTLGGANTGELFFGEGSRLTVL.

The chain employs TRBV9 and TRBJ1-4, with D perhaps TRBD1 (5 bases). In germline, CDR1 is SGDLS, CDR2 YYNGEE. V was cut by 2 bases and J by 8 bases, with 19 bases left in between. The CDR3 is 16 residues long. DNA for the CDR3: TGTGCCAGCAGCGTCAGGACCGGGGCAGGACGAGAAAAACTGTTTTTT. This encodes CASSVRTGAGREKLFF.

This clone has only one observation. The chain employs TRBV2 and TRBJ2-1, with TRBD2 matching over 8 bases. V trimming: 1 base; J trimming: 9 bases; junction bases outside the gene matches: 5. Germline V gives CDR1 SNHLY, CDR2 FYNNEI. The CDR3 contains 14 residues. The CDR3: CASSEEGLGVEQFF. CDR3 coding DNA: TGTGCCAGCAGTGAAGAGGGACTAGGGGTTGAGCAGTTCTTC.